This T cell receptor beta chain emerged from a study of T cell repertoires in cytomegalovirus infection. Study summary: HLA-B-restricted CMV epitopes that are well studied, plus recently identified HLA-C-restricted ones, were used by the study. A matching HLA type, together with CMV infection, was signaled by public TCR beta signatures.

A single record per CDR3 protein comes from TCRdb applying MiXCR to the reads. Here the sample spans fewer than 1,000,000 distinct CDR3 sequences, approximately 32% being singletons. Germline V gene data show CDR1 as SGHTA and CDR2 as FQGNSA. The CDR3 has 15 residues. The germline V and J ends were trimmed by 1 base and 0 bases, with 10 bases remaining between them. This clonotype was picked up many times. What it binds is not known. The V and J genes are TRBV7-2 and TRBJ2-7, with D uncertain. This TCR derives from a human donor in good health (CMV status not recorded). Some clones in this sample may be carry-over from other donors' samples. The sequencing used cultured CD8+ T cells from PBMCs, collected from culture after CMV antigen stimulation. CDR3 nucleotides: TGTGCCAGCAGCTTAGATGGTAGTCGCTCCTACGAGCAGTACTTC. Its translation is CASSLDGSRSYEQYF.